A single sample is the source of the 14 T cell receptor beta chains below, sequenced in a study of T cells in Graves' hyperthyroidism and ophthalmopathy. Authors of the study amplified TCR beta CDR3 regions from RNA transcripts. The primer set for the first-round RT-PCR of the TCR CDR3 was HTBI. TCRdb reprocessed the multiplex PCR reads with MiXCR, giving one entry per CDR3 protein. The table includes over 300,000 distinct CDR3 sequences, 14% detected once. Sequencing was done on a sample of blood. These receptors all stem from a woman aged 55-70 years with Graves' hyperthyroidism.

This clonotype showed up many times. J is TRBJ1-5 and V is TRBV12-3 or TRBV12-4; D remains ambiguous. V lost 7 bases, J lost 3 bases, and 13 bases lay in between. This CDR3 is built from 14 residues. The CDR3 nucleotides read TGTGCCAGCACCAAAGGGCAGGCCAATCAGCCCCAGCATTTT. Translating it yields CASTKGQANQPQHF.

This clonotype was seen ten or more times. An end of the junction differs from the germline gene, which may be a read error. The chain combines TRBV13 with TRBJ2-1, with 7 bases that match TRBD2. Looked up from germline, CDR1 is PRHDT and CDR2 is FYEKMQ (reference sequence). There are 15 residues in the CDR3. CDR3 loop: CASSLGGRPYNEQFF. The CDR3, as DNA: TGTGCCAGCAGCTTAGGCGGGAGGCCCTATAATGAGCAGTTCTTC. Full variable domain (outside the CDR3, taken from reference TRBV13 and TRBJ2-1): AAGVIQSPRHLIKEKRETATLKCYPIPRHDTVYWYQQGPGQDPQFLISFYEKMQSDKGSIPDRFSAQQFSDYHSELNMSSLELGDSALYFCASSLGGRPYNEQFFGPGTRLTVL.

The CDR3 sequence: CASSSGTGGARAKNIQYF. CDR3 DNA: TGTGCCAGCAGTTCCGGGACAGGGGGCGCGCGGGCCAAAAACATTCAGTACTTC. The chain joins TRBV28 to TRBJ2-4, with TRBD1 matching 12 bases. With V trimmed by 4 bases and J by 1 base, 8 bases remained unmatched. Germline V gene sequence: CDR1 MDHEN, CDR2 SYDVKM. The CDR3 consists of 18 residues.

In this sample, this clonotype turned up many times. This chain connects TRBV11-3 to TRBJ2-5; 7 positions agree with TRBD2. Unmatched junction bases numbered 11, after V lost 5 bases and J lost 5 bases. Looked up from germline, CDR1 is SGHNT and CDR2 is YENEEA. The CDR3 sequence is 15 residues long. The CDR3 sequence: CASSTGGVPGETQYF. The DNA of the CDR3 is TGTGCCAGCAGCACGGGGGGAGTGCCTGGGGAGACCCAGTACTTC.

This clonotype was observed a handful of times. This chain connects TRBV4-1 to TRBJ2-2; 8 bases are shared with TRBD2. The J segment lost 5 bases and the V segment lost 3 bases, leaving 11 bases of the junction unmatched. Looked up from germline, CDR1 is MGHRA and CDR2 is YSYEKL. The CDR3 runs 17 residues. CDR3 nucleotide sequence: TGCGCCAGCAGCCAGGGGAGGCTAGCGGGTGGGACCGGGGAGCTGTTTTTT. Translating it yields CASSQGRLAGGTGELFF.

The chain couples TRBV15 to TRBJ2-5, with D perhaps matching TRBD1 (5 bases). V lost 0 bases, J lost 5 bases, and 10 bases lay in between. The CDR3 has 14 amino acids. Germline CDR1 reads LNHNV; CDR2 reads YYDKDF (reference sequence). The CDR3 sequence: CATSRDSGFETQYF. For the CDR3, the DNA is TGTGCCACCAGCAGAGATTCAGGGTTCGAGACCCAGTACTTC.

This clonotype was recorded at least ten times. This sequence joins TRBV24-1 and TRBJ2-3, with TRBD1 identical over 7 bases. Per the germline V gene, CDR1 is KGHDR and CDR2 is SFDVKD. V was clipped by 7 bases and J by 2 bases; unmatched bases: 8. The CDR3 loop spans 15 amino acids. CDR3 in amino acids: CATSARDRHTDTQYF. DNA of the CDR3: TGTGCCACCAGCGCCAGGGACAGACACACAGATACGCAGTATTTT.

This chain uses TRBV11-2 with TRBJ1-6; D remains ambiguous. Germline values: CDR1 SGHAT, CDR2 FQNNGV. CDR3 length equals 16 residues. Trimming stripped 4 bases from V and 7 bases from J, with 17 bases between. The CDR3, as DNA: TGTGCCAGCAGCTCATTATGCGAGCGGAGGAATTCACCCCTCCACTTT. Translated, it gives CASSSLCERRNSPLHF.

This clonotype came up many times. This chain connects TRBV11-2 to TRBJ1-1; no firm D call. The CDR3 runs 15 residues. V was pared by 0 bases and J by 1 base, with 9 bases between. Per the germline V gene, CDR1 is SGHAT and CDR2 is FQNNGV. The CDR3 sequence: CASSLDWVGNTEAFF. CDR3 nucleotide sequence: TGTGCCAGCAGCTTAGACTGGGTCGGGAACACTGAAGCTTTCTTT. Filled out from reference TRBV11-2 and TRBJ1-1, the complete variable domain reads EAGVAQSPRYKIIEKRQSVAFWCNPISGHATLYWYQQILGQGPKLLIQFQNNGVVDDSQLPKDRFSAERLKGVDSTLKIQPAKLEDSAVYLCASSLDWVGNTEAFFGQGTRLTVV.

This clonotype was detected many times. The V call is TRBV12-3 or TRBV12-4, the J call TRBJ2-7; TRBD1 aligns across 8 bases. V lost 3 bases and J lost 6; bases outside the gene matches: 7. This CDR3 is 14 amino acids long. The CDR3 protein is CASSLRQGAIEQYF. CDR3 sequence (DNA): TGTGCCAGCAGTTTGAGGCAGGGGGCGATCGAGCAGTACTTC.

This clonotype appeared many times. The CDR3 coding sequence is TGTGCCAGCAGTTTAGGGAGGCGGTCCTACAATGAGCAGTTCTTC. Protein sequence: CASSLGRRSYNEQFF. The chain carries TRBV12-3 or TRBV12-4 and TRBJ2-1; a weak D match, TRBD2 (5 bases). This CDR3 contains 15 residues. V was pared by 1 base and J by 1 base, with 8 bases between.

The DNA for the CDR3 is TGTGCCAGCAGCAGGGTCGGACAGGGGACGTACGAGCAGTACTTC. Translated: CASSRVGQGTYEQYF. V gene TRBV11-2 combines with J gene TRBJ2-7, with 9 positions matching TRBD1. This CDR3 contains 15 residues. CDR1 and CDR2 from the germline V gene are SGHAT and FQNNGV. Germline trimming cut 5 bases from V and 4 bases from J; bases unmatched to any gene: 9.

J is TRBJ2-2 and V is TRBV19; D not certain. Trimming cost V 8 bases and J 5 bases, with 18 bases left between them. Germline assignment: CDR1 LNHDA and CDR2 SQIVND (reference sequence). The CDR3 sequence is 15 residues long. The chain's CDR3 is CASFPIWPGTGELFF. CDR3 DNA: TGTGCCAGTTTCCCTATTTGGCCTGGAACCGGGGAGCTGTTTTTT.

This clonotype was picked up many times. V gene TRBV7-2 combines with J gene TRBJ2-7, with TRBD2 matching over 9 bases. The CDR3 is 16 amino acids. Per the germline V gene, CDR1 is SGHTA and CDR2 is FQGNSA. The V and J ends lost 4 bases and 4 bases, in that order; junction bases with no gene match: 11. CDR3 amino acids: CASSSPMIAGAYEQYF. CDR3 in DNA: TGTGCCAGCAGCTCTCCAATGATAGCGGGAGCGTACGAGCAGTACTTC.